A selection of T cell receptor beta chains follows, all from one sample in a study of tumor and adjacent non-tumor tissue in lung cancer. TCRdb processed the multiplex PCR reads anew with MiXCR; each CDR3 protein has one entry. The sample has approximately 68,000 distinct CDR3 sequences, approximately 73% seen once. The sequenced sample was lung tumor tissue. These receptors were taken from a man in his sixties with non-small cell lung cancer. Both conserved end residues are part of each CDR3. D genes are given only for firm matches. Clone size, where shown, is once, few, many, or a class for clones that have expanded.

d_gene,j_gene,v_gene,abundance,CDR3nt,CDR3aa
TRBD2,TRBJ2-3,TRBV20-1,.,TGCAGTGCCCCTTTGACTAGCGGACTCACAGATATGCAGTATTTT,CSAPLTSGLTDMQYF
TRBD2,TRBJ2-3,TRBV6-1,once,TGTGCCAACAGTGAGGCGGGGGGGTGGGATACGCAGTATTTT,CANSEAGGWDTQYF
.,TRBJ1-6,TRBV5-4,.,TGTGCCAGCAGCACCCATGGGAGGAAATCACCCCTCCACTTT,CASSTHGRKSPLHF
.,TRBJ2-4,TRBV6-5,.,TGTGCCAGCAGGCCCAGACTAGAGGGAAGGCGATACATTCAATACTTC,CASRPRLEGRRYIQYF
.,TRBJ2-1,TRBV11-2,once,TGTGCCAGCAGCCCACCCGCTGCTAGGTTAAATGAGCACTTCTTC,CASSPPAARLNEHFF
.,TRBJ2-7,TRBV6-5,.,TGTGCCAGCAGTTACGGCGGAGCAGGGGTGGGCGAGCAGTACTTC,CASSYGGAGVGEQYF
.,TRBJ2-5,TRBV25-1,.,TGTGCCAGCAGTCCTTTTGGGGGAGAGGCCCAGTACTTC,CASSPFGGEAQYF
.,TRBJ2-3,TRBV6-5,once,TGTGACAGCGGAACCGGAACCGCAGATACGCAGTATTTT,CDSGTGTADTQYF
.,TRBJ2-7,TRBV20-1,few,TGCAGTGGCTTAGCGGAGCATTCATACGAGCAGCACTTC,CSGLAEHSYEQHF
TRBD2,TRBJ2-5,TRBV10-3,.,TGTGCCACCGGGACTAGCCCTCAAAAGTCCCAGTACTTC,CATGTSPQKSQYF
TRBD2,TRBJ2-4,TRBV6-1,.,TGTGCCAGCAACCGGGGGGGAGGAGGGAGGGACATTCAGTACTTC,CASNRGGGGRDIQYF
TRBD1,TRBJ1-2,TRBV28,.,TGTGCCAACAGTCTGTCGGGCAGGGGGCTGAATGGCTACACCTTC,CANSLSGRGLNGYTF
.,TRBJ1-5,TRBV19,.,TGTGCCAGTAGCATTTCCCATAATCAGCCCCAGCATTTT,CASSISHNQPQHF
.,TRBJ1-1,TRBV11-3,.,TGTGCCAACAGTTATGAGACAGAGACTGAAGCTTTCTTT,CANSYETETEAFF
TRBD2,TRBJ2-3,TRBV29-1,.,TGCAGCGTACAGCCTCCTCTAGCGGGACTGGCGGATATGCAGTATTTT,CSVQPPLAGLADMQYF
.,TRBJ1-6,TRBV5-4,many,TGTGCCAGCAGCTCCCGGTCTAGGAATTCACCCCTCCACTTT,CASSSRSRNSPLHF
.,TRBJ1-2,TRBV6-1,.,TGTGCTAGCAGTGGGGCACGGGGGGACTATGGCTACACCTTC,CASSGARGDYGYTF
TRBD2,TRBJ2-7,TRBV6-5,.,TGTGCCAGCAATTACTCGAGGCGGGAGAAGGACGAACAGTACTTC,CASNYSRREKDEQYF
.,TRBJ2-4,TRBV6-5,.,TGTGCCAGCAGTTACAACCGGAGTTCGGGGAACTTTCAGTACTTC,CASSYNRSSGNFQYF
.,TRBJ2-2,TRBV11-2,.,TGTGCCAGCAGCTTATACGAGTCCGGGGAGTTGTGTTTT,CASSLYESGELCF
.,TRBJ2-3,TRBV20-1,.,TGCAGTGCTCCGAGGCCCCGCACAGATACGCTGTATTTT,CSAPRPRTDTLYF
.,TRBJ2-2,TRBV11-3,.,TGTGCCAGCAGCCCGTCCCGGGACAATATCGGCGGAGAGCTGTTTTTT,CASSPSRDNIGGELFF
TRBD1,TRBJ1-1,TRBV20-1,.,TGTAATGTTAGAGACTTTCGGACAGGTCGCACTGAAGCTTTCTTT,CNVRDFRTGRTEAFF
.,TRBJ1-2,TRBV20-1,.,TGCAGTGCTCTCAGTGATGCGGGAAATAGCTATGGCTACATCTTC,CSALSDAGNSYGYIF
.,TRBJ2-7,TRBV20-1,.,TGCAGTGCTAGAGATAACGGCACCAGCTCCTACGAACAGTACTTC,CSARDNGTSSYEQYF
.,TRBJ2-7,TRBV20-1,.,TGCAATGGCTTTGCGGATAATTCCTACGAGCAGTACTTC,CNGFADNSYEQYF
TRBD1,TRBJ2-3,TRBV11-1,few,TGTGCTAGCACAGGGGGCGAGGATACGCAGTATTTT,CASTGGEDTQYF
TRBD2,TRBJ2-1,TRBV20-1,.,TGCAGTACTAGAGTCGGGACTGGCGGGAGGAATGACCAGTTCTTC,CSTRVGTGGRNDQFF
TRBD2,TRBJ2-1,TRBV7-9,many,TGTGCCAGCAGTTTTCCCGGACTAGCGGTTTTTTACAATGAGCAGTTCTTC,CASSFPGLAVFYNEQFF
TRBD2,TRBJ2-3,TRBV5-1,.,TGCGCCAGCAGCTTATGCGGGAGAGACGATACACAGTATTTT,CASSLCGRDDTQYF
.,TRBJ2-5,TRBV20-1,.,TGCAGAGCTAGAGAACCCCTGGGGACCCAGTATTTC,CRAREPLGTQYF
.,TRBJ2-2,TRBV20-1,.,TGCAGCGCTAGCAAGACTAACGGGGCGTCCCCTGGGGAGCTGGTTTTT,CSASKTNGASPGELVF
TRBD2,TRBJ2-3,TRBV14,.,TGTGCCAGCAGCCACCGACTAGCTAGCACAGATACGCAGTATTTT,CASSHRLASTDTQYF
TRBD1,TRBJ1-1,TRBV12-3/TRBV12-4,.,TGTGCCAGCCGTTTCGGGACAGGGGGCATGAACAGTGAAGCTTTCTTT,CASRFGTGGMNSEAFF
.,TRBJ2-2,TRBV5-4,once,TGTGCCAGCAGAATGCACACGAACACCGGGGTGCTGTTTTTT,CASRMHTNTGVLFF
.,TRBJ2-7,TRBV29-1,.,TGCAGCGTTGTGGTAAGCGGTACCTCCTACGAGCAGTACTTC,CSVVVSGTSYEQYF
.,TRBJ1-5,TRBV20-1,.,TGCTGTGCTAGGTTGTGGGACAATCAGCCCAAGCATTTT,CCARLWDNQPKHF
.,TRBJ1-2,TRBV28,many,TGTGCCAGCAGTTCAACCTATGGCTACACCTTC,CASSSTYGYTF
.,TRBJ1-2,TRBV20-1,.,TGCAGTGCTAGAGAGGTGCCTGATAACTCTGGCTACACCTTC,CSAREVPDNSGYTF
.,TRBJ2-7,TRBV6-5,.,TGTGCCAGCAGTTATGGGACTGGACAGGTTTGCGAGCAGTACTTC,CASSYGTGQVCEQYF
TRBD2,TRBJ2-1,TRBV5-1,.,TGCGCCAGCAGCTTCTCCCTAGCGGGGCCTACAGGGCAGTTCTTC,CASSFSLAGPTGQFF
TRBD1,TRBJ1-5,TRBV6-1,.,TGTGCCATCAGTGAATTACGACAGGGTCCTCGGCCCCAGCATTTT,CAISELRQGPRPQHF
.,TRBJ2-2,TRBV11-1,.,TGTGCCAGCAGCTATATTAGTGGCACTGGGGTGCTGTTTTTT,CASSYISGTGVLFF
.,TRBJ2-3,TRBV5-1,once,TGCGCTAGCAGCTTGACCTACCCAGTTATGCAGTATTTT,CASSLTYPVMQYF
.,TRBJ1-3,TRBV13,.,TGTGCCAGCAGCCTACTTGGACGAAACACCATACATTTT,CASSLLGRNTIHF
.,TRBJ2-5,TRBV28,.,TGTGCCAGCAGTTTCCAGCAGGGGGGGGGGACCCAGTACTTC,CASSFQQGGGTQYF
.,TRBJ2-1,TRBV20-1,.,TGCAGTGCCCCCGGGACTTTCGTAAATGAGCAGTTCTTC,CSAPGTFVNEQFF